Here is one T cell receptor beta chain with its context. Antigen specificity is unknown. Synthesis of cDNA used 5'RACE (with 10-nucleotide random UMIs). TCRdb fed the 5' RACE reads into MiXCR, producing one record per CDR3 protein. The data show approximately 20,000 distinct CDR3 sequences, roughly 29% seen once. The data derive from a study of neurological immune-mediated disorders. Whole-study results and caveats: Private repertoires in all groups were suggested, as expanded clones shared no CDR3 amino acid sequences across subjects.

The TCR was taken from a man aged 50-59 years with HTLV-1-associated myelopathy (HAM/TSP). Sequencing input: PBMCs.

Here the CDR3 DNA reads TGCAGTGCTAGTGCTCAGCGGGAGACCCAGTACTTC. It specifies CSASAQRETQYF. V gene TRBV20-1 combines with J gene TRBJ2-5, with D possibly TRBD2 on 5 matching bases. V dropped 3 bases and J dropped 5 bases, with 10 bases sitting between them. CDR3 length equals 12 residues. Per germline, CDR1 DFQATT and CDR2 SNEGSKA (reference sequence).